The 23 T cell receptor beta chains below come from one sample, sequenced in a study of T-cell memory formation after mild COVID-19. TCRdb redid the calling of the 5' RACE reads with MiXCR, one entry per CDR3 protein. The sample consists of roughly 550,000 distinct CDR3 sequences, roughly 20% of them appearing once. Specimen: PBMCs or a T cell subset sorted from them (not recorded which). The receptors come from an adult woman who had mild COVID-19 (a few samples of this study predate the infection). Cell type and time point are not known.

In this sample, this clonotype turned up a few times. J is TRBJ2-7 and V is TRBV19; possibly TRBD1 for D (5 bases). Per germline, CDR1 LNHDA and CDR2 SQIVND (reference sequence). The CDR3 length is 13 residues. Deletions cut 6 bases from V and 3 bases from J, with 12 bases between. CDR3 coding DNA: TGTGCCAGTAGCAGAGACAGACACTACGAGCAGTACTTC. Protein product: CASSRDRHYEQYF.

This clonotype has a handful of counts. This chain links TRBV7-2 with TRBJ2-1; no clear D. Germline V gene sequence: CDR1 SGHTA, CDR2 FQGNSA. The CDR3 contains 12 residues. The V end lost 1 base, the J end lost 10 bases, and 8 bases lay between the germline ends. CDR3 sequence (DNA): TGTGCCAGCAGCTTAGGCGCGAGAGAGCAGTTCTTC. It specifies CASSLGAREQFF.

In its sample, this clonotype was seen a few times. The V call is TRBV30, the J call TRBJ2-5; 7 nucleotides match TRBD2. Germline trimming cut 5 bases from V and 5 bases from J; bases unmatched to any gene: 17. This CDR3 spans 16 amino acids. CDR1 is GTSNPN and CDR2 is SVGIG in the germline V gene (reference sequence). The CDR3 protein is CAWSINLWEGLETQYF. In nucleotides, the CDR3 is TGTGCCTGGTCCATCAACCTGTGGGAGGGCCTGGAGACCCAGTACTTC.

V gene TRBV5-6 combines with J gene TRBJ2-5; possibly TRBD2 for D (6 bases). The CDR3 consists of 17 residues. Germline lookup yields CDR1 SGHDT and CDR2 YYEEEE. V lost 0 bases to trimming and J lost 1 base, with 16 bases between them. The CDR3 DNA sequence: TGTGCCAGCAGCTTGGCCCTCACGGGGGTGGCCCAAGAGACCCAGTACTTC. Its protein product is CASSLALTGVAQETQYF.

This clonotype was found a few times. The V and J genes are TRBV5-1 and TRBJ2-4; a possible D gene is TRBD1 (6 bases). Trimming stripped 0 bases from V and 8 bases from J, with 24 bases between. Germline V lookup: CDR1 SGHRS, CDR2 YFSETQ. The CDR3 runs 18 residues. CDR3 region: CASSLAAVPGAPGDIQYF. CDR3 sequence (DNA): TGCGCCAGCAGCTTGGCTGCTGTACCCGGGGCACCAGGGGACATTCAGTACTTC.

This clonotype was recorded a few times. The V call is TRBV7-9, the J call TRBJ2-7; 9 bases are shared with TRBD1. The CDR3 consists of 16 residues. Germline V gene sequence: CDR1 SEHNR, CDR2 FQNEAQ (reference sequence). The junction had 14 bases not matched to a gene; V was cut back by 5 bases and J by 6 bases. In DNA, the CDR3 is TGTGCCAGCAGCACAACGACCGGGACAGGGATAAGCGAGCAGTACTTC. Amino acids: CASSTTTGTGISEQYF.

The chain is built from TRBV30 and TRBJ1-1, with 7 bases lining up with TRBD1. The V gene's germline CDR1 is GTSNPN and CDR2 SVGIG (reference sequence). The CDR3 covers 12 residues. Trimming cost V 4 bases and J 1 base; bases outside gene matches: 0. This CDR3 is CAWTGGNTEAFF. The CDR3 DNA reads TGTGCCTGGACAGGGGGGAACACTGAAGCTTTCTTT.

Only a few counts were recorded for this clonotype. The CDR3 sequence: CASSLEVYSNYGYTF. CDR3 nucleotide sequence: TGTGCCAGCAGCTTGGAAGTATATTCTAACTATGGCTACACCTTC. V gene TRBV5-5 combines with J gene TRBJ1-2, with D unclear. Between the trimmed V and J ends, which lost 0 bases and 0 bases, there was a span of 9 bases. The CDR3 is 15 residues long. The germline V gene encodes CDR1 SGHKS and CDR2 YYEKEE (reference sequence).

J is TRBJ1-5 and V is TRBV15, with D perhaps TRBD1 (6 bases). Per germline, CDR1 LNHNV and CDR2 YYDKDF (reference sequence). The CDR3 runs to 16 residues. The V end lost 2 bases, the J end lost 3 bases, and 14 bases lay between the germline ends. CDR3 in DNA: TGTGCCACCAGCAGACAGGGGTTGGGGGACAATCAGCCCCAGCATTTT. It encodes CATSRQGLGDNQPQHF.

The rearrangement links TRBV5-6 to TRBJ2-1, with D perhaps matching TRBD2 (6 bases). CDR1 and CDR2 from the germline V gene are SGHDT and YYEEEE. This CDR3 is 16 amino acids long. V was trimmed by 4 bases and J by 3 bases, leaving 17 bases between them. The CDR3 reads CASSLMVLADYNEQFF. The CDR3 DNA follows: TGTGCCAGCAGCCTAATGGTACTAGCTGACTACAATGAGCAGTTCTTC.

V usage is TRBV9 and J usage is TRBJ1-6; D is undetermined. Between the trimmed V and J ends, which lost 4 bases and 0 bases, there was a span of 11 bases. The CDR3 contains 16 residues. CDR1 and CDR2 (germline): SGDLS, YYNGEE. The CDR3, as DNA: TGTGCCAGCAGCCCCCGGACCAGCTCCTATAATTCACCCCTCCACTTT. Protein: CASSPRTSSYNSPLHF.

The rearrangement joins TRBV7-3 to TRBJ2-3; possibly TRBD1 or TRBD2 for D (6 bases each). Deletions cut 5 bases from V and 3 bases from J, with 15 bases between. Germline V gene data show CDR1 as SGHTA and CDR2 as FQGTGA. This CDR3 has 15 residues. CDR3 loop: CASSQMEGVTDTQYF. The CDR3 region has the DNA TGTGCCAGCAGCCAAATGGAGGGGGTTACAGATACGCAGTATTTT.

The V gene is TRBV20-1, the J gene TRBJ1-5; D not resolved. The CDR3 length is 12 residues. CDR1 and CDR2 (germline): DFQATT, SNEGSKA (reference sequence). Trimming removed 5 bases at V and 0 bases at J, with 5 bases between. This CDR3 is CSALNSNQPQHF. The CDR3 nucleotides are TGCAGTGCTTTAAATAGCAATCAGCCCCAGCATTTT.

The V gene is TRBV20-1, the J gene TRBJ2-1, with 14 nucleotides matching TRBD2. The length of the CDR3 is 16 residues. V was pared by 2 bases and J by 2 bases, with 2 bases of the junction left unmatched. Germline V gene sequence: CDR1 DFQATT, CDR2 SNEGSKA (reference sequence). CDR3 loop: CSARTTSGGAYNEQFF. CDR3 nucleotides: TGCAGTGCTAGAACGACTAGCGGGGGGGCCTACAATGAGCAGTTCTTC.

For the CDR3, the DNA is TGTGCCAGCAGCCAAGATATGGGGGATCAGCCCCAGCATTTT. It specifies CASSQDMGDQPQHF. The chain combines TRBV4-2 with TRBJ1-5, with D perhaps matching TRBD1 (5 bases). Trimming shortened V by 0 bases and J by 5 bases, and 8 bases separated the two germline ends. The CDR3 loop spans 14 amino acids. CDR1 is LGHNA, CDR2 YNFKEQ, per germline.

The rearrangement joins TRBV6-5 to TRBJ2-5; 12 bases are shared with TRBD2. This CDR3 is built from 15 residues. Trimming at V came to 2 bases and at J to 2 bases, leaving 0 bases not matched to a gene. Per germline, CDR1 MNHEY and CDR2 SVGAGI. The CDR3 spells CASSYLAGGQETQYF. CDR3 nucleotides: TGTGCCAGCAGTTACCTAGCGGGGGGGCAAGAGACCCAGTACTTC.

In its sample, this clonotype was seen a few times. The chain joins TRBV15 to TRBJ2-2; D not certain. V lost 2 bases, J lost 2 bases, and 0 bases lay in between. Germline CDR1 and CDR2: LNHNV and YYDKDF (reference sequence). The CDR3 runs to 12 residues. CDR3 in amino acids: CATSRNTGELFF. The CDR3 DNA follows: TGTGCCACCAGCAGAAACACCGGGGAGCTGTTTTTT.

The CDR3 region has the DNA TGTGCCAGCAGCCAAGGGGATCATATAGTGGGGGTGCACACTGAAGCTTTCTTT. Protein: CASSQGDHIVGVHTEAFF. The chain is built from TRBV14 and TRBJ1-1, with TRBD1 as a possible D gene (5 bases). CDR1 is SGHDN, CDR2 FVKESK, per germline. The germline V and J ends were trimmed by 1 base and 3 bases, with 21 bases remaining between them. The CDR3 totals 18 residues.

J is TRBJ1-4 and V is TRBV5-6; D unresolved. V was clipped by 4 bases and J by 0 bases, with 16 bases between them. Germline assignment: CDR1 SGHDT and CDR2 YYEEEE. This CDR3 contains 17 residues. CDR3 loop: CASSPGLPVATNEKLFF. The DNA of the CDR3 is TGTGCCAGCAGCCCCGGACTGCCCGTTGCAACTAATGAAAAACTGTTTTTT.

CDR3 residues: CASSAFPGLTQETQYF. The CDR3 nucleotides are TGTGCCAGCAGCGCTTTTCCGGGCCTTACACAAGAGACCCAGTACTTC. This chain connects TRBV7-2 to TRBJ2-5; the D is unclear. The CDR3 spans 16 residues. CDR1 is SGHTA and CDR2 is FQGNSA in the germline V gene. V gave up 5 bases and J gave up 2 bases, with 18 bases separating them.

V usage is TRBV7-7 and J usage is TRBJ2-1; tentatively, D is TRBD1 (6 bases). Germline loops: CDR1 SSHAT, CDR2 FNYEAQ (reference sequence). The CDR3 covers 14 residues. Trimming took off 3 bases at V and 6 bases at J, with 12 bases between the two ends. DNA for the CDR3: TGTGCCAGCAGCTTGGACAGTAAAGTCAATGAGCAGTTCTTC. It encodes CASSLDSKVNEQFF.

This clonotype was seen only a few times. Compared with germline, one end of the junction differs, possibly owing to a read error. The chain couples TRBV12-3 or TRBV12-4 to TRBJ2-1; 10 positions agree with TRBD2. This CDR3 is 13 amino acids long. The CDR3 sequence: CASSLASGGTRVF. As DNA, the CDR3 is TGTGCCAGCAGTTTAGCTAGCGGGGGGACCCGCGTCTTC.

This rearrangement joins TRBV12-3 or TRBV12-4 to TRBJ2-4, with unresolved D. The CDR3 runs to 11 residues. Trimming left V 2 bases short and J 12 bases short, with 8 bases between. The CDR3 sequence: CASSLTGTQYF. The CDR3 DNA reads TGTGCCAGCAGTTTAACCGGAACTCAGTACTTC.